Detailed here is one TCR beta chain. Its antigen is currently not known. Base qualities are not at hand, and no much larger clone is one base apart. The data were taken from a study of T-cell reconstitution after alpha-beta-depleted transplantation in children (dated by TCRdb to 2015 to 2016). Context from the whole study: T-cell immune reconstitution after TCRalphabeta/CD19-depleted allogeneic hematopoietic cell transplantation in children was quantitatively tracked in the study by means of TCR repertoire profiling.

Taken from cysteine to phenylalanine, the CDR3 has 18 residues. CDR3 DNA is the only sequence kept; it has 54 bases, read in frame from the first base. The germline V gene gives CDR1 as SGHDN and CDR2 as FVKESK. For this chain, trimming is 6 bases at the V end and 1 base at the J end, and the number of junction bases without a gene match is 16. Libraries were constructed by PCR. The data were produced on an Illumina HiSeq 2500. Molecular barcoding was employed in the preparation of TCR libraries, with unique molecular identifiers being used to normalize TCRbeta repertoire quantification. TCRdb handled the public reads itself, with Q25 trimming in fastp and clone calling in MiXCR, and kept productive beta chains. When rows share a CDR3 protein, they turn into one entry using the most common DNA and genes. Recorded for this sample are about 540,000 distinct CDR3 sequences; 15% to 20% of them occurred a single time. Of the sample, 2.5% to 4% falls within the top ten clones.

The V gene is TRBV14 and the J gene is TRBJ1-1, with 8 central nucleotides matching TRBD1. The sequencing used PBMCs from the stem cell graft donor, collected from the stem cell graft. This sequence originates from a human donor who donated a stem cell graft to a child with acute lymphoblastic leukemia. The CDR3 protein: CASSRLQGASYSNTEAFF. The DNA sequence follows: TGTGCCAGCAGTCGCCTTCAGGGGGCGTCTTATTCGAACACTGAAGCTTTCTTT.